The sequence of this TCR beta chain was determined in a study of vaccination and CD4 T cells after COVID-19. For the study at large: The convalescent group had six males, four females, seven Caucasians, two Asians, one multiracial.

Points on this clonotype: The antigen is unknown.

Once obtained from cultured CD4+ T cells, the DNA was sequenced using the Oncomine TCR Beta short-read assay. TCRdb reprocessed the PCR reads with MiXCR, giving one entry per CDR3 protein. The sample consists of more than 20,000 distinct CDR3 sequences, around 42% of them appearing once. The time point: late sampling 161 to 241 days after vaccination in a few convalescent patients. This sample's treatment: approximately 9-day PBMC culture with coronavirus spike peptide pools or control peptides (ViraFEST assay). This CDR3 comprises 18 residues. Looked up from germline, CDR1 is LGHNA and CDR2 is YNFKEQ. V lost 0 bases and J lost 7; bases outside the gene matches: 17.

The sequencing used CD4+ T cells from blood, cultured in vitro, collected about 7 months after SARS-CoV-2 vaccination. The receptor's source is a human donor who had recovered from COVID-19. The chain recombines TRBV4-2 with TRBJ2-7, with TRBD2 matching 8 bases. Here the CDR3 DNA reads TGTGCCAGCAGCCAAGATAGCCGGACTAGCCGGTCGCGGGATGAGCAGTACTTC. Translating it yields CASSQDSRTSRSRDEQYF.